This TCR beta chain was recorded in a study of blood T cell repertoires in COVID-19. Enrolled through a virtual design, the participants were between 18 and 89 years of age and came from 24 US areas. Original handling: Reference gene primer amplification gave nucleated cell count estimates. Profiling relied on immunoSEQ multiplex PCR, and the TCRdb table lists in-frame clones only, not all of them. From that table come the V and J calls and clone size; the DNA was used to work out D and trimming. The repertoire holds hundreds of thousands of clones, with 80% to 90% as singletons. The CDR3 contains 15 residues. The trim removed 0 bases at V and 0 bases at J, leaving 0 bases unmatched. Germline CDR1 and CDR2: SGHDT and YYEEEE.

This sequence was found in a man aged 18 to 30 who had recovered from COVID-19. What was sequenced was PBMCs or T cells enriched from blood (not recorded which). This chain links TRBV5-6 with TRBJ2-1, with TRBD1 matching 7 bases. The chain's CDR3 is CASSLGDSSYNEQFF. In nucleotides, the CDR3 is TGTGCCAGCAGCTTGGGGGACAGCTCCTACAATGAGCAGTTCTTC.